This TCR beta chain is from a study of monozygotic twins with inflammatory bowel disease. Study-level points and caveats: The data did not back a single strong IBD-associated clonotype or signal. Compared with healthy co-twins, IBD patients showed reduced TCRbeta repertoire diversity by inverse Simpson. Variability in patient repertoires may have come partly from differing immunosuppressive treatments.

Per-sample cDNA came from eight separate reactions. TCRdb re-called the 5' RACE reads and shows each CDR3 protein once, DNA omitted. The repertoire table contains nearly 450,000 distinct CDR3 sequences. CDR3 length: 13 residues. Germline CDR1 is SNHLY and CDR2 is FYNNEI. Comments on this clonotype: Its antigen remains unknown.

Sequences were obtained from blood. The rearrangement uses TRBV2 and TRBJ2-1; the D gene TCRdb calls, TRBD1, cannot be checked with no DNA. This TCR came from a human donor with ulcerative colitis or Crohn's disease, or a healthy co-twin of an affected twin (not recorded which). This chain's CDR3 is CASRGTGLHEQFF.